Sequencing of this T cell receptor (beta chain) was carried out in a study of T-cell memory formation after mild COVID-19. Looking at the study overall: Largely, the TCR clusters proved donor specific.

5'RACE with constant-segment primers built TCRalpha and TCRbeta cDNA libraries with UMIs. TCRdb itself ran the 5' RACE reads through MiXCR, one entry per CDR3 protein. The sample carries under 600,000 distinct CDR3 sequences, roughly a fifth recorded once. CDR1 and CDR2 (germline): SEHNR, FQNEAQ (reference sequence). The V and J ends lost 5 bases and 7 bases respectively, with 9 bases between them. The CDR3 covers 11 residues. The chain links TRBV7-9 to TRBJ2-7; D may correspond to TRBD1 or TRBD2 (5 bases each). The sequence derives from an adult woman who had mild COVID-19 (a few samples of this study predate the infection). Cell type and time point are not known. Sequenced sample: PBMCs or a T cell subset sorted from them (not recorded which). CDR3 loop: CASSRDQEQYF. CDR3 DNA sequence: TGTGCCAGCAGCAGGGACCAAGAGCAGTACTTC.